This T cell receptor (beta chain) stems from a study of T cells in Graves' hyperthyroidism and ophthalmopathy. General observations from the study: The majority of expanded thyroid clonotypes above 0.001 also appeared in blood.

This clonotype was counted ten times or more. Its antigen is still unknown. The investigators amplified TCR beta CDR3 regions from RNA transcripts. First-round RT-PCR targeting the TCR CDR3 was performed with the HTBI primer set. TCRdb itself ran the multiplex PCR reads through MiXCR, one entry per CDR3 protein. The sample lists about 500,000 distinct CDR3 sequences, about 15% occurring once. V dropped 0 bases and J dropped 0 bases, with 9 bases sitting between them. CDR3 length: 16 amino acids. The V gene's germline CDR1 is LNHNV and CDR2 YYDKDF (reference sequence). The chain joins TRBV15 to TRBJ1-3; D is possibly TRBD1 (5 bases). Sequenced: blood. This sequence originates from a woman under 30 with Graves' hyperthyroidism. Here the CDR3 reads CATSRDPGSSGNTIYF. The CDR3 DNA reads as TGTGCCACCAGCAGAGACCCAGGGAGCTCTGGAAACACCATATATTTT. The whole variable domain, remainder taken from reference TRBV15 and TRBJ1-3, is DAMVIQNPRYQVTQFGKPVTLSCSQTLNHNVMYWYQQKSSQAPKLLFHYYDKDFNNEADTPDNFQSRRPNTSFCFLDIRSPGLGDTAMYLCATSRDPGSSGNTIYFGEGSWLTVV.